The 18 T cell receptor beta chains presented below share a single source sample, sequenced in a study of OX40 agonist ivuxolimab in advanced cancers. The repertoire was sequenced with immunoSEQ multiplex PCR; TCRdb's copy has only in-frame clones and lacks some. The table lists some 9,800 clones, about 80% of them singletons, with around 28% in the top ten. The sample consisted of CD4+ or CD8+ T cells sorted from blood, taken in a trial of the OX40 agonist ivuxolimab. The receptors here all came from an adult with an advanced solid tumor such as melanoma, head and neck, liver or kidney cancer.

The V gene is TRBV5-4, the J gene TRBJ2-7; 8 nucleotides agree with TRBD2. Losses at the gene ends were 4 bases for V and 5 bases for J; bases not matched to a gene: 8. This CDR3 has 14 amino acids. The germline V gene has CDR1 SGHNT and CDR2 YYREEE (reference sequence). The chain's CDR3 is CASSSVAGPNEQYF. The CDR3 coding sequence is TGTGCCAGCAGCAGCGTAGCGGGACCAAACGAGCAGTACTTC.

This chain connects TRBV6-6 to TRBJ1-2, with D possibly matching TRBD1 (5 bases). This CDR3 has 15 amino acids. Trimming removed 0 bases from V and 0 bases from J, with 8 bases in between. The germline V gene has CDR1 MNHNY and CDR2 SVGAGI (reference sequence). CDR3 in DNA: TGTGCCAGCAGTTACTCGACAGACCCTAACTATGGCTACACCTTC. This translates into CASSYSTDPNYGYTF.

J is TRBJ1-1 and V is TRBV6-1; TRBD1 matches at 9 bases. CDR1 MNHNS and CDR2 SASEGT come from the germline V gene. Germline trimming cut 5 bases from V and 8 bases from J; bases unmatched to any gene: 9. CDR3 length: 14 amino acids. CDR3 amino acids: CASSLITGTGEAFF. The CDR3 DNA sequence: TGTGCCAGCAGTCTTATAACCGGGACAGGGGAAGCTTTCTTT.

The CDR3 here is CAWSGARTAPNTGELFF. CDR3 in DNA: TGTGCCTGGAGTGGCGCTAGGACAGCGCCGAACACCGGGGAGCTGTTTTTT. The chain employs TRBV30 and TRBJ2-2, with D possibly matching TRBD1 (6 bases). The CDR3 runs to 17 residues. Germline V gene sequence: CDR1 GTSNPN, CDR2 SVGIG (reference sequence). The V end was cut by 1 base, the J end by 0 bases, with 15 bases between.

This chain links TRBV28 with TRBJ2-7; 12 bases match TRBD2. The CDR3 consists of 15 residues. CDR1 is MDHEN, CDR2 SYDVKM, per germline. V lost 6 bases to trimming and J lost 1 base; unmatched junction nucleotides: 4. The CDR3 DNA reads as TGTGCCAGCAGGCAAACTAGCGGGAGGTCCTACGAGCAGTACTTC. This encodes CASRQTSGRSYEQYF.

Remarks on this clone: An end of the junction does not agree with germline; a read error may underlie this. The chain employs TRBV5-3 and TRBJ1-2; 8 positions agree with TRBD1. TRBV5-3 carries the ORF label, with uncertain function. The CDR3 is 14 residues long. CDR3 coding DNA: TGTGCCAGCAGCTTGGAGGCCAGGGGGCACGGCTACACCTTC. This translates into CASSLEARGHGYTF.

The CDR3 here is CASSQGMVQETQYF. The CDR3 DNA reads as TGTGCCAGCAGCCAAGGAATGGTCCAAGAGACCCAGTACTTC. The V and J genes are TRBV28 and TRBJ2-5; D ambiguous. The V and J ends lost 6 bases and 1 base respectively, with 12 bases between them. The CDR3 consists of 14 residues. Germline values: CDR1 MDHEN, CDR2 SYDVKM.

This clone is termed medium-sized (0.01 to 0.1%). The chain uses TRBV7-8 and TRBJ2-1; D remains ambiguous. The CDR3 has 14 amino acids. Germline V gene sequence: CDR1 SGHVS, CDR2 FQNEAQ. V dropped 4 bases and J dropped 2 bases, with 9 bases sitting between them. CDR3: CASSSAGAYNEQFF. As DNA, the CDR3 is TGTGCCAGCAGCTCCGCTGGGGCCTACAATGAGCAGTTCTTC. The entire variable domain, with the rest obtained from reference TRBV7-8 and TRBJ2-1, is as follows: GAGVSQSPRYKVAKRGQDVALRCDPISGHVSLFWYQQALGQGPEFLTYFQNEAQLDKSGLPSDRFFAERPEGSVSTLKIQRTQQEDSAVYLCASSSAGAYNEQFFGPGTRLTVL.

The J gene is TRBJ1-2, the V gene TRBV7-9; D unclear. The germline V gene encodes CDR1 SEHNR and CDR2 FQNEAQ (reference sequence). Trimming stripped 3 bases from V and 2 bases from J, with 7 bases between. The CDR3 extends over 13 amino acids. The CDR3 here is CASSLLENYGYTF. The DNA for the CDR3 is TGTGCCAGCAGCTTGTTGGAGAACTATGGCTACACCTTC. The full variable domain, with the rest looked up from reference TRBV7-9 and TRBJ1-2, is DTGVSQNPRHKITKRGQNVTFRCDPISEHNRLYWYRQTLGQGPEFLTYFQNEAQLEKSRLLSDRFSAERPKGSFSTLEIQRTEQGDSAMYLCASSLLENYGYTFGSGTRLTVV.

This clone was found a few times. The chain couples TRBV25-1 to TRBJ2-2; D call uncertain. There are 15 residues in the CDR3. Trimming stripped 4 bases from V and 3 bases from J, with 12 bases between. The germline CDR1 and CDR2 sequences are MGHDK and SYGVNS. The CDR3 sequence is CASSVGDGDTGELFF. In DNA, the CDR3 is TGTGCCAGCAGTGTTGGGGATGGGGACACCGGGGAGCTGTTTTTT. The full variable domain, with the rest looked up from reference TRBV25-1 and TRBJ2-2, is EADIYQTPRYLVIGTGKKITLECSQTMGHDKMYWYQQDPGMELHLIHYSYGVNSTEKGDLSSESTVSRIRTEHFPLTLESARPSHTSQYLCASSVGDGDTGELFFGEGSRLTVL.

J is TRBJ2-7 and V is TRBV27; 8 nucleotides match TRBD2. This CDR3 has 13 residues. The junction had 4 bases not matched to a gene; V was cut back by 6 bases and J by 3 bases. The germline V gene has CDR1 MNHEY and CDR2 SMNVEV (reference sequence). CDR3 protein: CASSPGLGYEQYF. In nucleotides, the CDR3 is TGTGCCAGCAGCCCGGGACTAGGCTACGAGCAGTACTTC.

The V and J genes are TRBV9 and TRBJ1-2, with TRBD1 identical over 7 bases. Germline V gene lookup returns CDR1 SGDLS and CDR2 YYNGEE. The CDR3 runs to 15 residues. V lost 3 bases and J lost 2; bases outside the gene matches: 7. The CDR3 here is CASSAGTAPNYGYTF. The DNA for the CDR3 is TGTGCCAGCAGCGCCGGGACAGCTCCCAACTATGGCTACACCTTC.

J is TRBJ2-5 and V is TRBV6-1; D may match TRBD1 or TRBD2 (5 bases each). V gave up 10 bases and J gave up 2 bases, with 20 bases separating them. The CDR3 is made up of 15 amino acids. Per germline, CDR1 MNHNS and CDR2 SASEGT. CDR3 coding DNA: TGTGCCACCAATGTCCCGGGACGCCGACAAGAGACCCAGTACTTC. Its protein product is CATNVPGRRQETQYF.

The CDR3 DNA reads TGTGCCAGCAGTTTCCATGACGGCTCCTACGAGCAGTACTTC. Its protein is CASSFHDGSYEQYF. V gene TRBV27 combines with J gene TRBJ2-7, with D unclear. Per germline, CDR1 MNHEY and CDR2 SMNVEV (reference sequence). The CDR3 spans 14 residues. V was trimmed by 3 bases and J by 0 bases, leaving 9 bases between them.

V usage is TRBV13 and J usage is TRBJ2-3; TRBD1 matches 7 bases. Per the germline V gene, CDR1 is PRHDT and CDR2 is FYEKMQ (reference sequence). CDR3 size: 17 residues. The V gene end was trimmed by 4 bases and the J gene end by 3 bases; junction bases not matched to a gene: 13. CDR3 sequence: CASSSQVIGGPTDTQYF. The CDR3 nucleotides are TGTGCCAGCAGCTCCCAAGTTATAGGGGGCCCTACAGATACGCAGTATTTT.

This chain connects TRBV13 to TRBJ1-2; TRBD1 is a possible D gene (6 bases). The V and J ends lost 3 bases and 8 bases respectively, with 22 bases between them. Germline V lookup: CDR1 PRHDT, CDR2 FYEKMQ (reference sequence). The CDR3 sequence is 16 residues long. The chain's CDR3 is CASSFVPLRGVEGYTF. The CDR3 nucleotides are TGTGCCAGCAGCTTTGTCCCTCTCAGGGGCGTTGAAGGCTACACCTTC.

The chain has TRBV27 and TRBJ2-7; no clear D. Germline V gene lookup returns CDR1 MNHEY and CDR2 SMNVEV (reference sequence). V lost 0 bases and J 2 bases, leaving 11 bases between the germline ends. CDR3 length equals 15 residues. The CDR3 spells CASSLSIGRTYEQYF. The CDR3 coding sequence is TGTGCCAGCAGTTTATCGATTGGGCGGACCTACGAGCAGTACTTC.

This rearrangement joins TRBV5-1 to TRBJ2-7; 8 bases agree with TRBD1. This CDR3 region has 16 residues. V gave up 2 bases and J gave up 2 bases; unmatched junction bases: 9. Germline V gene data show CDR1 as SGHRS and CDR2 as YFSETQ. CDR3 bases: TGCGCCAGCAGCTTTCCCAGGGACAGGAGTACCTACGAGCAGTACTTC. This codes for CASSFPRDRSTYEQYF.